Listed below are T cell receptor beta chains from one sample, sequenced in a study of response to subunit inactivated influenza vaccine. TCRdb itself ran the RT-PCR reads through MiXCR, one entry per CDR3 protein. This table has 590,000 or so distinct CDR3 sequences, 11% to 15% appearing once. The sequenced sample was PBMCs from blood, obtained 14 days before vaccination. These receptors were taken from a man in his fifties or sixties who received an inactivated influenza vaccine. Both conserved end residues are part of each CDR3. The D gene is left open where the match is weak. Expanded clones are given a class, and other clones once, few, many or no size at all.

abundance: once
v_gene: TRBV14
d_gene: TRBD2
j_gene: TRBJ2-1
CDR3aa: CASSGPGLAGGRGYNEQFF
CDR3nt: TGTGCCAGCAGCGGACCGGGACTAGCGGGAGGCAGAGGGTACAATGAGCAGTTCTTC

abundance: few
v_gene: TRBV27
d_gene: NA
j_gene: TRBJ1-4
CDR3aa: CASRGSGALNEKLFF
CDR3nt: TGTGCCAGCAGGGGCTCAGGGGCCCTAAATGAAAAACTGTTTTTT

abundance: many
v_gene: TRBV11-2
d_gene: TRBD2
j_gene: TRBJ2-1
CDR3aa: CASSLELAGYNEQFF
CDR3nt: TGTGCCAGCAGCTTAGAACTAGCGGGCTACAATGAGCAGTTCTTC

abundance: NA
v_gene: TRBV20-1
d_gene: TRBD2
j_gene: TRBJ2-5
CDR3aa: CSARDLPSGNQETQYF
CDR3nt: TGCAGTGCTAGAGATCTGCCTAGCGGAAACCAAGAGACCCAGTACTTC

abundance: NA
v_gene: TRBV18
d_gene: NA
j_gene: TRBJ2-7
CDR3aa: CASSPGHEHYF
CDR3nt: TGTGCCAGCTCACCAGGGCACGAGCACTACTTC

abundance: NA
v_gene: TRBV7-9
d_gene: TRBD1
j_gene: TRBJ1-5
CDR3aa: CASRGDSYNQPQHF
CDR3nt: TGTGCCAGCAGGGGGGACAGTTACAATCAGCCCCAGCATTTT

abundance: NA
v_gene: TRBV6-1
d_gene: NA
j_gene: TRBJ2-7
CDR3aa: CASRRDPQTYEQYF
CDR3nt: TGTGCCAGCAGACGCGACCCACAGACGTACGAGCAGTACTTC

abundance: few
v_gene: TRBV20-1
d_gene: TRBD1
j_gene: TRBJ1-1
CDR3aa: CSAIDDREGTEAFF
CDR3nt: TGCAGTGCTATCGATGACAGGGAGGGGACTGAAGCTTTCTTT

abundance: NA
v_gene: TRBV5-1
d_gene: TRBD2
j_gene: TRBJ2-3
CDR3aa: CASSSGTSGGALTDTQYF
CDR3nt: TGCGCCAGCAGCTCTGGGACTAGCGGGGGGGCCCTAACAGATACGCAGTATTTT

abundance: NA
v_gene: TRBV28
d_gene: NA
j_gene: TRBJ1-2
CDR3aa: CASSPQNRVRHGYTF
CDR3nt: TGTGCCAGCAGTCCTCAAAACCGAGTTAGGCATGGCTACACCTTC

abundance: NA
v_gene: TRBV12-3/TRBV12-4
d_gene: NA
j_gene: TRBJ2-6
CDR3aa: CAGGGSGANVLTF
CDR3nt: TGTGCCGGTGGGGGCTCTGGGGCCAACGTCCTGACTTTC

abundance: NA
v_gene: TRBV9
d_gene: NA
j_gene: TRBJ2-7
CDR3aa: CASSVASKDEQYF
CDR3nt: TGTGCCAGCAGCGTAGCTAGCAAGGACGAGCAGTACTTC

abundance: NA
v_gene: TRBV27
d_gene: NA
j_gene: TRBJ1-2
CDR3aa: CASSAGFPGSDGYTF
CDR3nt: TGTGCCAGCAGTGCGGGATTCCCTGGGTCGGATGGCTACACCTTC

abundance: NA
v_gene: TRBV7-2
d_gene: TRBD1
j_gene: TRBJ1-4
CDR3aa: CASSPTDREKLFF
CDR3nt: TGTGCCAGCAGCCCGACGGACAGGGAAAAACTGTTTTTT

abundance: few
v_gene: TRBV18
d_gene: TRBD2
j_gene: TRBJ2-1
CDR3aa: CASSPQASGIHSEQFF
CDR3nt: TGTGCCAGCTCACCACAGGCTAGCGGGATTCACAGTGAGCAGTTCTTC

abundance: few
v_gene: TRBV13
d_gene: NA
j_gene: TRBJ2-2
CDR3aa: CASSLAGRGSGELFF
CDR3nt: TGTGCCAGCAGCTTAGCGGGCAGGGGATCCGGGGAGCTGTTTTTT

abundance: many
v_gene: TRBV15
d_gene: NA
j_gene: TRBJ1-1
CDR3aa: CATSALTQRGGEAFF
CDR3nt: TGTGCCACCTCAGCGTTGACTCAGCGGGGAGGTGAAGCTTTCTTT

abundance: few
v_gene: TRBV20-1
d_gene: NA
j_gene: TRBJ2-4
CDR3aa: CSASPGAAKNIQYF
CDR3nt: TGCAGTGCTAGCCCAGGCGCAGCCAAAAACATTCAGTACTTC

abundance: few
v_gene: TRBV10-3
d_gene: TRBD2
j_gene: TRBJ2-3
CDR3aa: CAISPTSGSTSTDTQYF
CDR3nt: TGTGCCATCAGCCCGACTAGCGGGAGTACAAGCACAGATACGCAGTATTTT

abundance: NA
v_gene: TRBV29-1
d_gene: NA
j_gene: TRBJ2-3
CDR3aa: CSFGWDTDTQYF
CDR3nt: TGCAGCTTCGGATGGGACACAGATACGCAGTATTTT

abundance: NA
v_gene: TRBV20-1
d_gene: NA
j_gene: TRBJ2-7
CDR3aa: CSADDRSWGYEQYF
CDR3nt: TGCAGTGCTGATGACAGGAGCTGGGGCTACGAGCAGTACTTC

abundance: NA
v_gene: TRBV4-2
d_gene: NA
j_gene: TRBJ1-1
CDR3aa: CASSQGPQGSGYAFF
CDR3nt: TGTGCCAGCAGCCAAGGGCCCCAGGGTTCGGGTTACGCTTTCTTT

abundance: once
v_gene: TRBV19
d_gene: NA
j_gene: TRBJ2-1
CDR3aa: CASTPGRGSYNEQFF
CDR3nt: TGTGCCAGTACCCCTGGGAGGGGGTCCTACAATGAGCAGTTCTTC

abundance: few
v_gene: TRBV6-1
d_gene: NA
j_gene: TRBJ1-6
CDR3aa: CASSGSGEIVSYNSPLHF
CDR3nt: TGTGCCAGCAGCGGTTCGGGAGAGATTGTTTCCTATAATTCACCCCTCCACTTT

abundance: many
v_gene: TRBV7-9
d_gene: NA
j_gene: TRBJ2-3
CDR3aa: CASSSQGLRRSTDTQYF
CDR3nt: TGTGCCAGCAGCTCCCAAGGACTAAGACGTAGCACAGATACGCAGTATTTT

abundance: few
v_gene: TRBV5-6
d_gene: TRBD1
j_gene: TRBJ2-3
CDR3aa: CASSSDRVMGTDTQYF
CDR3nt: TGTGCCAGCAGCTCGGACAGGGTGATGGGCACAGATACGCAGTATTTT

abundance: NA
v_gene: TRBV20-1
d_gene: TRBD1
j_gene: TRBJ1-6
CDR3aa: CSARDPRQGASSYNSPLHF
CDR3nt: TGCAGTGCTAGAGATCCCCGGCAGGGGGCAAGCTCCTATAATTCACCCCTCCACTTT

abundance: NA
v_gene: TRBV6-6
d_gene: NA
j_gene: TRBJ2-7
CDR3aa: CASSQLYRDEQYF
CDR3nt: TGTGCCAGCAGCCAATTGTACAGGGACGAGCAGTACTTC

abundance: many
v_gene: TRBV7-9
d_gene: NA
j_gene: TRBJ1-1
CDR3aa: CASSLVGGNTEAFF
CDR3nt: TGTGCCAGCAGTTTAGTGGGGGGGAACACTGAAGCTTTCTTT

abundance: NA
v_gene: TRBV20-1
d_gene: NA
j_gene: TRBJ2-1
CDR3aa: CSAKDYGGYNEQFF
CDR3nt: TGCAGTGCCAAAGACTATGGGGGATACAATGAGCAGTTCTTC